The 30 T cell receptor beta chains listed next were all sequenced from one sample in a study of regulatory T cells in long-lasting Graves disease. Documented time point: persistent/refractory GD, antithyroid drugs over 5 years with positive TRAb. RNA from PBMCs was the source of the TCR library. Investigators prepared the TCR beta libraries by applying iRepertoire HTBI primers and Arm-PCR of CDR3 regions. One entry per CDR3 protein, called by TCRdb with MiXCR from the multiplex PCR reads. The sample consists of more than 300,000 distinct CDR3 sequences, more than 20% of them appearing once. The sample here was peripheral blood mononuclear cells (PBMCs), taken when the disease was refractory, from a patient treated with antithyroid drugs. The receptors were gathered from a woman between 35 and 50 years old with Graves disease.

This clonotype was detected ten times or more. This rearrangement joins TRBV6-1 to TRBJ2-5, with 10 bases that match TRBD2. The CDR3 sequence is 16 residues long. V lost 1 base, J lost 5 bases, and 7 bases stayed unmatched. Germline V CDR1 and CDR2: MNHNS, SASEGT. CDR3 in DNA: TGTGCCAGCAGTGAAGGGCCTAGCGGGAGTCGGGAGACCCAGTACTTC. This sequence encodes CASSEGPSGSRETQYF.

The table lists this clonotype with a few counts. V is TRBV6-5 and J is TRBJ2-4; D possibly corresponds to TRBD2 (6 bases). The CDR3 extends over 19 amino acids. Germline V gene data show CDR1 as MNHEY and CDR2 as SVGAGI. With 2 bases removed from V and 0 bases from J, the gap between germline ends came to 20 bases. The CDR3: CASSYGREPYDLAKNIQYF. CDR3 nucleotides: TGTGCCAGCAGTTACGGTCGGGAGCCCTATGATCTAGCCAAAAACATTCAGTACTTC.

This clonotype was seen ten or more times. The genes are TRBV6-5 and TRBJ2-2; D possibly corresponds to TRBD2 (6 bases). The CDR3 extends over 15 amino acids. Germline V lookup: CDR1 MNHEY, CDR2 SVGAGI. Trimming pared 1 base from V and 3 bases from J, leaving 9 bases between. CDR3: CASSYLGLYTGELFF. The CDR3 coding sequence is TGTGCCAGCAGTTACTTGGGACTGTACACCGGGGAGCTGTTTTTT.

This clonotype was counted many times. The chain carries TRBV28 and TRBJ2-7; D possibly corresponds to TRBD1 (5 bases). With 2 bases removed from V and 3 bases from J, the gap between germline ends came to 14 bases. Germline V gives CDR1 MDHEN, CDR2 SYDVKM. The CDR3 consists of 15 residues. The CDR3 loop is CASSLMGKGVYEQYF. The CDR3 DNA sequence: TGTGCCAGCAGTTTAATGGGGAAAGGGGTCTACGAGCAGTACTTC.

The chain links TRBV11-2 to TRBJ1-1; D is uncertain. This CDR3 comprises 15 residues. Trimming took 1 base from V and 7 from J, leaving 16 bases between them. Germline CDR1 SGHAT, CDR2 FQNNGV. CDR3 amino acids: CASSLVRSQVREAFF. In DNA form, the CDR3 reads TGTGCCAGCAGCTTAGTCAGGTCCCAGGTTCGTGAAGCTTTCTTT. The full variable domain, in which reference TRBV11-2 and TRBJ1-1 provide the parts outside the CDR3, is EAGVAQSPRYKIIEKRQSVAFWCNPISGHATLYWYQQILGQGPKLLIQFQNNGVVDDSQLPKDRFSAERLKGVDSTLKIQPAKLEDSAVYLCASSLVRSQVREAFFGQGTRLTVV.

The V gene is TRBV28, the J gene TRBJ2-3; 7 nucleotides line up with TRBD1. The CDR3 loop spans 19 amino acids. The V and J ends lost 3 bases and 2 bases, in that order; junction bases with no gene match: 17. CDR1 MDHEN and CDR2 SYDVKM come from the germline V gene. The CDR3 here is CASSFGRPPGTVFTDTQYF. The CDR3 coding sequence is TGTGCCAGCAGTTTCGGACGGCCTCCGGGGACAGTTTTCACAGATACGCAGTATTTT.

There are a few counts of this clonotype. The chain is built from TRBV20-1 and TRBJ2-5; D not certain. This CDR3 contains 12 residues. V gave up 6 bases and J gave up 1 base, with 9 bases separating them. Germline CDR1 DFQATT, CDR2 SNEGSKA (reference sequence). The CDR3 region is CSAKRPQETQYF. In nucleotides, the CDR3 is TGCAGTGCAAAAAGGCCCCAAGAGACCCAGTACTTC.

The sample holds many counts of this clonotype. The chain carries TRBV2 and TRBJ1-4; TRBD1 might be the D (5 bases). The germline gives CDR1 SNHLY, CDR2 FYNNEI. V was trimmed by 7 bases and J by 7 bases, leaving 16 bases between them. CDR3 size: 14 residues. The CDR3 sequence: CASNARGLGEKLFF. The CDR3 bases are TGTGCCAGCAATGCGAGGGGTCTGGGTGAAAAACTGTTTTTT.

This clonotype was seen many times. The chain uses TRBV6-1 and TRBJ1-2, with 7 nucleotides matching TRBD1. The V and J ends lost 4 bases and 3 bases, in that order; junction bases with no gene match: 11. The V gene's germline CDR1 is MNHNS and CDR2 SASEGT. This CDR3 is built from 16 residues. The CDR3 region has the DNA TGTGCCAGCAGTGCCTCCAGGGGGATGGCGGACTATGGCTACACCTTC. It specifies CASSASRGMADYGYTF.

At least ten counts were recorded for this clonotype. The chain has TRBV12-3 or TRBV12-4 and TRBJ2-5; D is ambiguous. The CDR3 has 14 residues. Trimming took 5 bases from V and 1 from J, leaving 11 bases between them. The CDR3 sequence: CASSLPETQETQYF. The CDR3 nucleotides are TGTGCCAGCAGTCTGCCGGAAACCCAAGAGACCCAGTACTTC.

A note on this clonotype: This may come from a read error, since a much larger clone is one base off. This chain uses TRBV2 with TRBJ2-7; D unresolved. The CDR3 loop spans 14 amino acids. Germline lookup yields CDR1 SNHLY and CDR2 FYNNEI. The CDR3 loop is CASREVSFSHEQYF. CDR3 DNA: TGTGCCAGCAGGGAAGTTTCCTTCTCCCACGAGCAGTACTTC. The variable domain in full, with the rest retrieved from reference TRBV2 and TRBJ2-7, is EPEVTQTPSHQVTQMGQEVILRCVPISNHLYFYWYRQILGQKVEFLVSFYNNEISEKSEIFDDQFSVERPDGSNFTLKIRSTKLEDSAMYFCASREVSFSHEQYFGPGTRLTVT.

This clonotype was counted at least ten times. The chain couples TRBV6-1 to TRBJ1-4; no clear D. Germline lookup yields CDR1 MNHNS and CDR2 SASEGT. Deletions cut 6 bases from V and 8 bases from J, with 16 bases between. The CDR3 consists of 14 residues. CDR3 sequence: CASSPLEGGEKLFF. The CDR3 bases are TGTGCCAGCAGCCCCTTGGAGGGAGGAGAAAAACTGTTTTTT.

This clonotype was counted a single time. This sequence joins TRBV10-2 and TRBJ2-1; D is unresolved. CDR1 and CDR2 from the germline V gene are WSHSY and SAAADI. The CDR3 loop spans 17 amino acids. The V and J ends lost 3 bases and 0 bases respectively, with 15 bases between them. CDR3 in amino acids: CASSDPTSLSSYNEQFF. CDR3 in DNA: TGCGCCAGCAGTGACCCTACTTCATTAAGCTCCTACAATGAGCAGTTCTTC.

This clonotype showed up many times. The rearrangement joins TRBV29-1 to TRBJ2-7, with 8 bases aligning to TRBD1. The J segment lost 2 bases and the V segment lost 5 bases, leaving 5 bases of the junction unmatched. This CDR3 region has 13 residues. Germline CDR1 reads SQVTM; CDR2 reads ANQGSEA. CDR3 region: CSVSPGQAYEQYF. In nucleotides, the CDR3 is TGCAGCGTTAGCCCGGGACAGGCCTACGAGCAGTACTTC.

There are many counts of this clonotype. This sequence joins TRBV28 and TRBJ1-1; D is unresolved. The V end lost 2 bases, the J end lost 6 bases, and 13 bases lay between the germline ends. This CDR3 is built from 14 residues. From germline, CDR1 is MDHEN and CDR2 SYDVKM. The CDR3 loop is CASSLLGRRAEAFF. DNA of the CDR3: TGTGCCAGCAGTTTACTTGGCCGGAGAGCTGAAGCTTTCTTT.

This clonotype was picked up many times. V gene TRBV3-1 combines with J gene TRBJ2-7; D unresolved. This CDR3 has 11 residues. The germline CDR1 and CDR2 sequences are LGHDT and YNNKEL (reference sequence). V dropped 4 bases and J dropped 5 bases, with 6 bases sitting between them. The CDR3 DNA reads as TGTGCCAGCAGCCGCCGAAACGAGCAGTACTTC. Protein: CASSRRNEQYF.

This clonotype was detected many times. The genes are TRBV28 and TRBJ1-4; D not resolved. V shed 5 bases and J shed 7 bases, with 8 bases lying between them. CDR1 MDHEN and CDR2 SYDVKM come from the germline V gene. The CDR3 runs to 12 residues. CDR3 sequence (DNA): TGTGCCAGCAGTAAAGGGCTTGAAAAACTGTTTTTT. Its translation is CASSKGLEKLFF.

There are a few counts of this clonotype. The V and J genes are TRBV15 and TRBJ2-5; D may be TRBD1 or TRBD2 (6 bases each). V was trimmed by 6 bases and J by 4 bases, leaving 21 bases between them. This CDR3 comprises 16 residues. Germline lookup yields CDR1 LNHNV and CDR2 YYDKDF (reference sequence). The CDR3: CATREPRGRMGETQYF. For the CDR3, the DNA is TGTGCCACCAGGGAACCGAGGGGGAGGATGGGAGAGACCCAGTACTTC.

In its sample, this clonotype was seen many times. The chain carries TRBV12-3 or TRBV12-4 and TRBJ1-6, with D perhaps TRBD1 (6 bases). Trimming took off 5 bases at V and 10 bases at J, with 15 bases between the two ends. CDR3 length: 14 amino acids. CDR3 residues: CASSPGGRWSPLHF. The CDR3 DNA is TGTGCCAGCAGTCCCGGGGGGCGCTGGTCACCCCTCCACTTT.

To note about this clonotype: A much larger clone differs from this one at a single base, so this may be a read error. J is TRBJ2-4 and V is TRBV11-2; D may be TRBD1 (6 bases). This CDR3 spans 17 amino acids. From germline, CDR1 is SGHAT and CDR2 FQNNGV. The CDR3: CASSPLTGPLHKNTQYF. The CDR3 DNA sequence: TGTGCCAGCAGTCCGTTAACAGGGCCTCTCCACAAAAACACTCAGTACTTC.

With regard to this clonotype: The germline gene is not matched at one end of the junction; a read error may be the cause. This chain links TRBV28 with TRBJ2-7, with TRBD1 matching 9 bases. Looked up from germline, CDR1 is MDHEN and CDR2 is SYDVKM. The CDR3 spans 14 residues. CDR3 region: CASDTGTGFPLLLF. The CDR3 bases are TGTGCCAGCGACACCGGGACAGGGTTCCCACTCCTCCTCTTC.

This clonotype was counted many times. This chain joins TRBV28 and TRBJ2-3; D call uncertain. The length of the CDR3 is 14 residues. Germline CDR1 and CDR2: MDHEN and SYDVKM. V lost 4 bases and J lost 3, with 11 bases in between. CDR3 amino acids: CASSSIGTTDTQYF. CDR3 in DNA: TGTGCCAGCAGTTCAATCGGCACAACAGATACGCAGTATTTT.

The V gene is TRBV11-2, the J gene TRBJ1-4, with 7 bases fitting TRBD1. The CDR3 sequence is 14 residues long. Germline CDR1 reads SGHAT; CDR2 reads FQNNGV. The V and J ends lost 5 bases and 4 bases, in that order; junction bases with no gene match: 4. The CDR3 DNA reads as TGTGCCAGCAGCCCAGGGGGAATTAATGAAAAACTGTTTTTT. Encoded protein: CASSPGGINEKLFF.

This clonotype was seen at least ten times. This chain uses TRBV6-5 with TRBJ1-2; no firm D call. From germline, CDR1 is MNHEY and CDR2 SVGAGI. There are 13 residues in the CDR3. The ends were cut back, 2 bases at V and 8 bases at J, with 12 bases in the middle. This CDR3 is CASSYKSSAGYTF. In nucleotides, the CDR3 is TGTGCCAGCAGTTACAAGTCGTCGGCCGGCTACACCTTC.

In this sample, this clonotype turned up many times. The J gene is TRBJ1-2, the V gene TRBV28, with a tentative D call TRBD1 (5 bases). In germline, CDR1 is MDHEN, CDR2 SYDVKM. The ends were cut back, 2 bases at V and 6 bases at J, with 19 bases in the middle. The CDR3 is 16 residues long. CDR3 coding DNA: TGTGCCAGCAGTTTAATACAAGGGGCATTAGGGGATGGCTACACCTTC. Its translation is CASSLIQGALGDGYTF.

Only a few counts were recorded for this clonotype. The gene calls are TRBV29-1 and TRBJ1-2; D is undetermined. CDR3 length: 13 residues. Germline loops: CDR1 SQVTM, CDR2 ANQGSEA. V was clipped by 1 base and J by 3 bases, with 9 bases between them. The CDR3 coding sequence is TGCAGCGTTGAAGGCGCACTCCACTATGGCTACACCTTC. Translating it yields CSVEGALHYGYTF.

The rearrangement links TRBV10-3 to TRBJ2-7, with 10 bases identical to TRBD1. The ends lost 2 bases at V and 6 bases at J; junction bases unmatched: 4. This CDR3 has 14 residues. Germline V gene sequence: CDR1 ENHRY, CDR2 SYGVKD. CDR3 loop: CAISEARDRGEQYF. CDR3 bases: TGTGCCATCAGTGAGGCACGGGACAGGGGCGAGCAGTACTTC.

This clonotype showed up many times. The chain uses TRBV28 and TRBJ1-4; D unresolved. V was shortened by 4 bases and J by 5 bases, with 14 bases between the two germline ends. Germline values: CDR1 MDHEN, CDR2 SYDVKM. The CDR3 contains 15 residues. The CDR3 region has the DNA TGTGCCAGCAGTTCCTTTGAGGCGGGCAATGAAAAACTGTTTTTT. It codes for CASSSFEAGNEKLFF.

This clonotype appeared many times. The chain combines TRBV11-2 with TRBJ1-5; TRBD1 aligns across 9 bases. The V gene end was trimmed by 4 bases and the J gene end by 5 bases; junction bases not matched to a gene: 6. The CDR3 covers 15 residues. CDR1 is SGHAT, CDR2 FQNNGV, per germline. CDR3 in amino acids: CASSSRQGGDQPQHF. The CDR3 DNA follows: TGTGCCAGCAGCTCCCGACAGGGGGGTGATCAGCCCCAGCATTTT.

This clonotype was observed a few times. The J gene is TRBJ1-3, the V gene TRBV15; D is unclear. V was shortened by 0 bases and J by 2 bases, with 8 bases between the two germline ends. Per germline, CDR1 LNHNV and CDR2 YYDKDF (reference sequence). This CDR3 spans 15 amino acids. The CDR3, as DNA: TGTGCCACCAGCAGAGACCCCCGGACTGGAAACACCATATATTTT. As protein: CATSRDPRTGNTIYF.